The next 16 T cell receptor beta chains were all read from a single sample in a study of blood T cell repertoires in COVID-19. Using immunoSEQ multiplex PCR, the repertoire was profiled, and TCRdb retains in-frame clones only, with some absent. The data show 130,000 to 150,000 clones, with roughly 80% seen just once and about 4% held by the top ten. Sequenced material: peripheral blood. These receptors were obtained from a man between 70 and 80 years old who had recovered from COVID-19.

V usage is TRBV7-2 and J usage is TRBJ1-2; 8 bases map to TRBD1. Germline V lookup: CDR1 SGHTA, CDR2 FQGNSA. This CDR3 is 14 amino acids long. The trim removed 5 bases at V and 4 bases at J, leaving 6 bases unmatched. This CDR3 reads CASSQGAGVYGYTF. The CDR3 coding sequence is TGTGCCAGCAGCCAGGGGGCAGGAGTCTATGGCTACACCTTC.

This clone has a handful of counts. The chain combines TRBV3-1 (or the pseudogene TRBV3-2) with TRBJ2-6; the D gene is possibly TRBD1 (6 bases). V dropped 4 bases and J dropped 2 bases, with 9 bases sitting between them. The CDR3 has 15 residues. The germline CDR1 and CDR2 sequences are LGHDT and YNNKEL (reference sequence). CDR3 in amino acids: CASSLRGAGANVLTF. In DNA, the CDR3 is TGTGCCAGCAGCCTCAGGGGCGCTGGGGCCAACGTCCTGACTTTC.

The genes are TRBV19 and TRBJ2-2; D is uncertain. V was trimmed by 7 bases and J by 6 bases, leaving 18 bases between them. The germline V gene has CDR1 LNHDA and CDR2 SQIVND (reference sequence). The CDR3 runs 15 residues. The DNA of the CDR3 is TGTGCCAGTAATAGAGGAATGGCTGGCGCCGGGGAGCTGTTTTTT. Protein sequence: CASNRGMAGAGELFF.

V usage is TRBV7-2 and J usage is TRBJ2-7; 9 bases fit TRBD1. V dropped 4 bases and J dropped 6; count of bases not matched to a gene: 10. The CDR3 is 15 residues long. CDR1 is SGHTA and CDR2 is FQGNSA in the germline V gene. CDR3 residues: CASSYSGTGFLEQYF. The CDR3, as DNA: TGTGCCAGCAGCTACTCCGGGACAGGGTTTCTCGAGCAGTACTTC.

The CDR3 spells CASSLLLGTSGVGDTQYF. Here the CDR3 DNA reads TGTGCCAGCAGTTTACTGCTAGGGACTAGCGGGGTAGGAGATACGCAGTATTTT. V usage is TRBV27 and J usage is TRBJ2-3; TRBD2 matches 13 bases. V lost 2 bases and J lost 5; bases outside the gene matches: 10. The CDR3 totals 18 residues. CDR1 is MNHEY, CDR2 SMNVEV, per germline (reference sequence).

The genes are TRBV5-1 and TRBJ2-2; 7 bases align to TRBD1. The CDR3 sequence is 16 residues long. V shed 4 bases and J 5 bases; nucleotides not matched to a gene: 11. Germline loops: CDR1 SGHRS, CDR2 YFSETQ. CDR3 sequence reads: CASSPTGFWKTGELFF. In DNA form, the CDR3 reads TGCGCCAGCAGCCCGACAGGGTTTTGGAAAACCGGGGAGCTGTTTTTT.

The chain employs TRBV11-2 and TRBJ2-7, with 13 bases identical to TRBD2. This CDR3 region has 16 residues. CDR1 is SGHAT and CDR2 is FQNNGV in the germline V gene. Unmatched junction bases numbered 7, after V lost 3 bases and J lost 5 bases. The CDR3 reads CASSFWTSGRTHEQYF. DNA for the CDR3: TGTGCCAGCAGCTTCTGGACTAGCGGGAGAACCCACGAGCAGTACTTC. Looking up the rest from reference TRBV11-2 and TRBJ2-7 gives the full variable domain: EAGVAQSPRYKIIEKRQSVAFWCNPISGHATLYWYQQILGQGPKLLIQFQNNGVVDDSQLPKDRFSAERLKGVDSTLKIQPAKLEDSAVYLCASSFWTSGRTHEQYFGPGTRLTVT.

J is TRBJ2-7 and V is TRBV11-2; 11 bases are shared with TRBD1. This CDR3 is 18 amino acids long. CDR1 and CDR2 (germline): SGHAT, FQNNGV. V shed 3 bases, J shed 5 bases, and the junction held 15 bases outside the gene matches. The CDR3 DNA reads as TGTGCCAGCAGCTTTCGAGGACAGGGGGCGAGTTGGGACCACGAGCAGTACTTC. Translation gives CASSFRGQGASWDHEQYF.

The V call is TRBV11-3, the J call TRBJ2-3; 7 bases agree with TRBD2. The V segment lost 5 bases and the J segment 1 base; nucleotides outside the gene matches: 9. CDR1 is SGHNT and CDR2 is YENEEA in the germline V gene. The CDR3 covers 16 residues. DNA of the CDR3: TGTGCCAGCAGCCCCCGATCGGGGGGTGGCACAGATACGCAGTATTTT. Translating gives CASSPRSGGGTDTQYF.

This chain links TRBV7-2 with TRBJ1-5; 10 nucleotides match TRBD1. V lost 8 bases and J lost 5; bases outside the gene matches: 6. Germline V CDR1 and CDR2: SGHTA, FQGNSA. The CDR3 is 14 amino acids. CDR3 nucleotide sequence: TGTGCCAGCGGACAGGACAGGGGGTATCAGCCCCAGCATTTT. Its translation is CASGQDRGYQPQHF.

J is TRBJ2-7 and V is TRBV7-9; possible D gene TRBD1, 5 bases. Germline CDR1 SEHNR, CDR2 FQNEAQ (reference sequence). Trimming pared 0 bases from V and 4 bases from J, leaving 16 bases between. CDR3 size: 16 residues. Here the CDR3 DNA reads TGTGCCAGCAGCTTAGCGGGGCACCGGGCGAAATACGAGCAGTACTTC. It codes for CASSLAGHRAKYEQYF. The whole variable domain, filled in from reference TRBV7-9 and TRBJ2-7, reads DTGVSQNPRHKITKRGQNVTFRCDPISEHNRLYWYRQTLGQGPEFLTYFQNEAQLEKSRLLSDRFSAERPKGSFSTLEIQRTEQGDSAMYLCASSLAGHRAKYEQYFGPGTRLTVT.

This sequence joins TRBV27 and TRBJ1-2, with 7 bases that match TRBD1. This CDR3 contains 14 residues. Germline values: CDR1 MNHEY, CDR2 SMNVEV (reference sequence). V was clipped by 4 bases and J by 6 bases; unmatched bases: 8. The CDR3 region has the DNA TGTGCCAGCAGTTCTGTTACAGGGGATGATGGCTACACCTTC. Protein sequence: CASSSVTGDDGYTF.

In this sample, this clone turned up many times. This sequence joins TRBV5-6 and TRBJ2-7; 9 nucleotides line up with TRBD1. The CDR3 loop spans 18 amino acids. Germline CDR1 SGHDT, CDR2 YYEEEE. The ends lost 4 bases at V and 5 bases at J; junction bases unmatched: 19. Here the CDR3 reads CASSLTGGSRDGLNEQYF. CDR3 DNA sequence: TGTGCCAGCAGCCTAACAGGGGGCAGTCGGGACGGACTAAACGAGCAGTACTTC.

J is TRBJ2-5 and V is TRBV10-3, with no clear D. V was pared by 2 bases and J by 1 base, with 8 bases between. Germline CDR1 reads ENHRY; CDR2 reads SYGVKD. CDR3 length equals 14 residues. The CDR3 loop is CAISENGSQETQYF. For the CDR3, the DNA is TGTGCCATCAGTGAGAATGGCTCCCAAGAGACCCAGTACTTC.

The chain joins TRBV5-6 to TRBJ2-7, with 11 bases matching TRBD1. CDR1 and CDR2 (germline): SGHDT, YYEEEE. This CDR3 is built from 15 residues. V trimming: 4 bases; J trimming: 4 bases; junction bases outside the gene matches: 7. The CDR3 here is CASSPTGTGGYEQYF. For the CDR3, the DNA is TGTGCCAGCAGCCCTACCGGGACAGGGGGTTACGAGCAGTACTTC.

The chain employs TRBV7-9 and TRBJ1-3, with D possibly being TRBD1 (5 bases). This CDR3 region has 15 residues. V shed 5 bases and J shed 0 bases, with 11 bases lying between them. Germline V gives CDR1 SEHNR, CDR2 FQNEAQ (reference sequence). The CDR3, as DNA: TGTGCCAGCAGCAGATGGGGCGGCTCTGGAAACACCATATATTTT. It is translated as CASSRWGGSGNTIYF. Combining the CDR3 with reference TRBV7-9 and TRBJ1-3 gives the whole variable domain DTGVSQNPRHKITKRGQNVTFRCDPISEHNRLYWYRQTLGQGPEFLTYFQNEAQLEKSRLLSDRFSAERPKGSFSTLEIQRTEQGDSAMYLCASSRWGGSGNTIYFGEGSWLTVV.